This TCR beta chain was retrieved from a study of blood T cell repertoires in COVID-19. In this sample, this clone turned up once. Trimming pared 5 bases from V and 0 bases from J, leaving 19 bases between. Germline assignment: CDR1 SGHTA and CDR2 FQGTGA. This CDR3 is 17 amino acids long. In the authors' workflow: Nucleated cell counts were estimated from reference gene primer amplification. Data came from immunoSEQ multiplex PCR; TCRdb stores just in-frame clones and leaves some out. The V and J calls and the clone size are those of that table, but D and trimming were determined from the DNA. The sample shows some 97,000 clones, around four fifths of them seen only once.

What was sequenced was peripheral blood. The TCR originated in a woman aged 70-85 years with acute or convalescent COVID-19. This rearrangement joins TRBV7-3 to TRBJ1-1; no definite D call. CDR3 loop: CASSLGNLREVNTEAFF. In DNA form, the CDR3 reads TGTGCCAGCAGCCTGGGTAACCTGCGCGAGGTGAACACTGAAGCTTTCTTT.